The subject of this entry is one T cell receptor beta chain. This clonotype was seen ten or more times. No antigen is known for it. No per-base quality is available; no much larger clone lies one base away. The germline V gene yields LGHNA for CDR1 and YNFKEQ for CDR2. The CDR3 goes from the cysteine to the phenylalanine over 16 residues. This entry keeps only the CDR3 DNA: 48 bases, framed from base 1. Trimming accounts for 2 bases at V and 2 bases at J, while the number of junction bases matched to no gene is 6. A patient counted as having stable Graves' hyperthyroidism if no progression to ophthalmopathy occurred over 18 months of follow-up. Hyperthyroidism patients were aged 18 to 65 years and newly diagnosed, with disease duration of less than 2 months. Exclusion was applied to patients with uncontrolled infections, other autoimmune diseases, pregnancy or lactation. Diagnoses relied on clinical symptoms, serum thyroxine and TRAb, thyroid ultrasound and orbital computed tomography. PBMCs were separated from approximately 10 ml of fresh peripheral blood using Ficoll-Paque density gradient centrifugation. Total RNA was extracted using Trizol reagent, and RNA quality was assessed on an Agilent 2100 Bioanalyzer.

The data derive from a study of T cells in Graves' hyperthyroidism and ophthalmopathy (dated by TCRdb to the late 2010s). In the study overall: Peripheral blood samples were taken at initial diagnosis, before any treatment was given. To identify distinguishing TCR V-J signatures, a discovery cohort of 90 to 100 patients was used, comprising 40 to 45 with Graves' ophthalmopathy and 57 with stable Graves' hyperthyroidism. Whether ophthalmopathy could be predicted prospectively was tested in an independent validation cohort made up of 18 to 20 hyperthyroidism patients plus 17 patients who later progressed to ophthalmopathy. For training and testing, the 100 or so patients in the discovery cohort were randomly divided in a 7:3 ratio. Thyroid tissue and blood T-cell repertoires from six Graves' hyperthyroidism patients were also compared in the study. After sampling, hyperthyroidism patients received methimazole starting at 30 mg daily, and ophthalmopathy patients received high-dose intravenous methylprednisolone. The paper describes TCR Vbeta CDR3 sequencing of some 130 peripheral blood samples, made up of under 50 ophthalmopathy patients, some 80 hyperthyroidism patients and roughly 17 progressor patients. Overall study outcomes, separate from this receptor: In validation, the model predicted progression to ophthalmopathy with around 71% sensitivity and less than 75% specificity, a median of about 6 months before onset. Most expanded thyroid clonotypes (frequency above 0.001) were also found in blood, which suggests that blood repertoires may mirror thyroid immune responses. A model built on a 13 V-J signature distinguished ophthalmopathy from stable hyperthyroidism, reaching about 88% sensitivity and around 81% specificity in cross-validation and 80%/75% in testing. Sample size was not statistically predetermined, and investigators were not blinded to group allocation.

TCR beta CDR3 regions were amplified from RNA transcripts. For the first round of RT-PCR on the TCR CDR3, the HTBI primer set was used together with the Qiagen OneStep RT-PCR kit. Libraries were constructed in a second round of multiplex PCR, after which size selection and purification were performed. The libraries were sequenced on an Illumina HiSeq2000 using paired-end 100 bp reads. Per the authors' processing: SOAPnuke was used to process the raw data, with reads discarded if the reads contained adapters or uncalled bases, had a mean Phred below 15, or lacked an exact constant-primer or identifier match. High-quality paired reads were merged with COPE v1.2.5, and unique nucleotide sequences were defined as clonotypes. MiTCR v1.1 was used to align the clonotypes against IMGT TRBV, TRBD and TRBJ reference segments. The analysis included only V-J combinations with a frequency above 0.0001, which together covered roughly 99% of the repertoires. The TCS score was defined as the ratio of F50 (clonal expansion) to E x V (chaos), calculated using BLOSUM62-based TCRdist between CDR3 peptides within each V-J. Welch's t-statistics and random forest reduced approximately 520 V-J features to fewer than 15, which were used in a naive Bayes classifier (R e1071). In TCRdb, the public reads were trimmed at Q25 with fastp and aligned with MiXCR, with productive beta chains retained. Each CDR3 protein gets just one entry, which takes the most common genes and DNA from the rows behind it. TCRdb assigned the V and J calls; the authors' analysis was not used. The sample profile shows some 440,000 distinct CDR3 sequences; around 16% of them were found once. 12% to 15% of the sample rests with the top ten.

This TCR was recovered from a woman under 30 with Graves' hyperthyroidism. Sequenced sample: blood. In this chain, TRBV4-2 is recombined with TRBJ2-3; a stretch of 8 junction bases matches TRBD2. The CDR3 here reads CASSQLSGGTTDTQYF. The sequenced DNA: TGTGCCAGCAGCCAACTCAGCGGGGGTACCACAGATACGCAGTATTTT.